This T cell receptor (beta chain) is drawn from a study of cytomegalovirus exposure and HLA in healthy donors. Worth noting for this clone: The antigen remains undetermined.

The CDR3 is made up of 16 amino acids. V gave up 1 base and J gave up 8 bases; unmatched junction bases: 10. The germline V gene encodes CDR1 SGHAT and CDR2 FQNNGV. The primer mix had 60 Vbeta and 13 Jbeta primers. Method: immunoSEQ multiplex PCR; TCRdb's copy keeps in-frame clones and lacks some. Of over 150,000 clones in the sample, more than 60% are singletons; the top ten hold approximately 4%. General study findings and limits: Analysis performed later showed TCR beta chains linked to HLA being more clonally expanded than equally common others. Presence/absence analyses assumed roughly uniform sequencing depth across donors.

This clonotype was sampled from a woman in her thirties or forties in good health and CMV-seronegative. The specimen was PBMCs. The rearrangement joins TRBV11-2 to TRBJ1-4; TRBD1 aligns across 7 bases. This CDR3 reads CASSLGRGTAREKLFF. The CDR3 nucleotides are TGTGCCAGCAGCTTAGGGCGTGGGACAGCGCGGGAAAAACTGTTTTTT.